This T cell receptor beta chain was documented in a study of post-analysis software for immune sequencing data. Study in general: The disease courses spanned relapsing-remitting, secondary progressive and progressive-relapsing forms of multiple sclerosis. Regarding the study as a whole: Multiple sclerosis patients had significantly lower normalized Chao1 diversity than controls. F-measure co-clustering was strong for batch-matched samples.

The authors incorporated unique molecular identifiers into the TCR beta cDNA libraries. Researchers reported about 500,000 cDNA molecules coming from roughly 1 to 10 million T cells. MiXCR, applied by TCRdb to the PCR reads, yields one record per CDR3 protein. The sample holds about 620,000 distinct CDR3 sequences, 40% to 50% seen once. This clonotype was seen only a few times. Antigen unknown. Specimen: blood. The TCR was taken from a girl aged 5-17 years with multiple sclerosis.

In DNA form, the CDR3 reads TGTGCCAGCAGTTACAGTCCTCCCAGGGACAGGCCCTATGGCTACACCTTC. It encodes CASSYSPPRDRPYGYTF. The rearrangement links TRBV6-5 to TRBJ1-2; 8 bases match TRBD1. This CDR3 spans 17 amino acids. Unmatched junction bases numbered 12, after V lost 2 bases and J lost 4 bases. From germline, CDR1 is MNHEY and CDR2 SVGAGI.